The 23 T cell receptor beta chains given below trace back to one sample, sequenced in a study of blood T cell repertoires in COVID-19. Clones were sequenced by immunoSEQ multiplex PCR, and TCRdb holds only the in-frame ones, with some missing. This sample has around 250,000 clones, with around 87% found just once. Sequenced input: PBMCs or T cells enriched from blood (not recorded which). The receptors were sampled from a woman aged 45-59 years who had recovered from COVID-19.

The table lists this clone with a count of one. This chain uses TRBV3-1 (or the pseudogene TRBV3-2) with TRBJ1-6; D gene uncertain. This CDR3 has 17 amino acids. Trimming took off 2 bases at V and 0 bases at J, with 11 bases between the two ends. The germline V gene has CDR1 LGHDT and CDR2 YNNKEL (reference sequence). The CDR3 sequence: CASSQSLLSSYNSPLHF. The DNA for the CDR3 is TGTGCCAGCAGCCAATCGTTGCTTAGCTCCTATAATTCACCCCTCCACTTT.

This sequence joins TRBV19 and TRBJ2-2; D gene ambiguous. Germline values: CDR1 LNHDA, CDR2 SQIVND (reference sequence). This CDR3 region has 14 residues. Trimming pared 7 bases from V and 3 bases from J, leaving 12 bases between. The CDR3 loop is CASNVDGHTGELFF. The CDR3 region has the DNA TGTGCCAGTAATGTCGATGGCCACACCGGGGAGCTGTTTTTT.

This chain links TRBV6-5 with TRBJ1-4, with 10 positions matching TRBD1. V gave up 5 bases and J gave up 7 bases; unmatched junction bases: 4. CDR1 and CDR2 (germline): MNHEY, SVGAGI. The CDR3 spans 14 residues. This CDR3 is CASSRRDRGEKLFF. CDR3 sequence (DNA): TGTGCCAGCAGTAGACGGGACAGGGGTGAAAAACTGTTTTTT.

This chain links TRBV19 with TRBJ1-2; 11 bases agree with TRBD1. Losses at the gene ends were 5 bases for V and 7 bases for J; bases not matched to a gene: 9. Germline values: CDR1 LNHDA, CDR2 SQIVND (reference sequence). The CDR3 length is 15 residues. CDR3 nucleotide sequence: TGTGCCAGTAGTGTGGACAGGGGGCGAGTTGGTGGCTACACCTTC. Its translation is CASSVDRGRVGGYTF.

This sequence joins TRBV5-1 and TRBJ1-1; no definite D call. Trimming pared 4 bases from V and 10 bases from J, leaving 14 bases between. From germline, CDR1 is SGHRS and CDR2 YFSETQ. The CDR3 loop spans 12 amino acids. CDR3 coding DNA: TGCGCCAGCAGCCCTACTGGGGAGGGAGCTTTCTTT. Encoded protein: CASSPTGEGAFF. Filled out from reference TRBV5-1 and TRBJ1-1, the complete variable domain reads KAGVTQTPRYLIKTRGQQVTLSCSPISGHRSVSWYQQTPGQGLQFLFEYFSETQRNKGNFPGRFSGRQFSNSRSEMNVSTLELGDSALYLCASSPTGEGAFFGQGTRLTVV.

The chain links TRBV3-1 (or the pseudogene TRBV3-2) to TRBJ2-7; weak D call: TRBD2 (5 bases). CDR1 is LGHDT and CDR2 is YNNKEL in the germline V gene (reference sequence). This CDR3 is 16 amino acids long. V lost 0 bases to trimming and J lost 12 bases, with 24 bases between them. The DNA for the CDR3 is TGTGCCAGCAGCCAAGAGTTGGGCGGGCGCTCCTCCAGGCCGTACTTC. Amino acid sequence: CASSQELGGRSSRPYF.

V and J are TRBV6-2 or TRBV6-3 and TRBJ2-7; D call uncertain. V was shortened by 0 bases and J by 0 bases, with 18 bases between the two germline ends. The germline gives CDR1 MNHEY, CDR2 SVGEGT. CDR3 length: 18 residues. CDR3: CASSYSLIPGYLSYEQYF. The CDR3 coding sequence is TGTGCCAGCAGTTACTCGTTGATACCAGGTTACCTCTCCTACGAGCAGTACTTC.

The chain carries TRBV9 and TRBJ2-3; 9 positions agree with TRBD2. This CDR3 is built from 17 residues. Losses at the gene ends were 3 bases for V and 4 bases for J; bases not matched to a gene: 12. The germline CDR1 and CDR2 sequences are SGDLS and YYNGEE. CDR3 nucleotide sequence: TGTGCCAGCAGCGCCCGAGGGGCGGGAGGGGTCGCAGATACGCAGTATTTT. Amino acid sequence: CASSARGAGGVADTQYF.

This chain links TRBV28 with TRBJ2-1; 10 bases agree with TRBD2. V was clipped by 8 bases and J by 9 bases; unmatched bases: 10. The CDR3 is made up of 14 amino acids. Germline CDR1 reads MDHEN; CDR2 reads SYDVKM. The CDR3 region has the DNA TGTGCCAGCTGCGGACTAGCGGTTATTGGTGAGCAGTTCTTC. It specifies CASCGLAVIGEQFF.

V gene TRBV18 combines with J gene TRBJ2-1; maybe TRBD1 (6 bases). Trimming took off 3 bases at V and 9 bases at J, with 15 bases between the two ends. The CDR3 extends over 14 amino acids. Per germline, CDR1 KGHSH and CDR2 LQKENI. This CDR3 reads CASSPVAGAGEQFF. Written as DNA, the CDR3 is TGTGCCAGCTCACCGGTCGCAGGGGCCGGTGAGCAGTTCTTC.

V usage is TRBV2 and J usage is TRBJ2-1, with 8 bases aligning to TRBD2. CDR3 size: 18 residues. The V and J ends lost 4 bases and 4 bases, in that order; junction bases with no gene match: 15. CDR1 and CDR2 from the germline V gene are SNHLY and FYNNEI. DNA for the CDR3: TGTGCCAGCAGTGGCGCCTCTACTACTAGCGGTCAGTACAATGAGCAGTTCTTC. Protein: CASSGASTTSGQYNEQFF. Based on the CDR3 plus reference TRBV2 and TRBJ2-1, the full variable domain is EPEVTQTPSHQVTQMGQEVILRCVPISNHLYFYWYRQILGQKVEFLVSFYNNEISEKSEIFDDQFSVERPDGSNFTLKIRSTKLEDSAMYFCASSGASTTSGQYNEQFFGPGTRLTVL.

This chain uses TRBV2 with TRBJ2-5, with D possibly being TRBD1 (6 bases). Germline V gene lookup returns CDR1 SNHLY and CDR2 FYNNEI. This CDR3 has 12 residues. V was pared by 1 base and J by 14 bases, with 14 bases between. CDR3 bases: TGTGCCAGCAGTGAAGTTACTGGGACACCTTACTTC. Its translation: CASSEVTGTPYF.

The rearrangement uses TRBV6-5 and TRBJ2-7; the match to TRBD1 covers 10 bases. The germline V gene has CDR1 MNHEY and CDR2 SVGAGI. CDR3 length: 15 residues. The trim removed 5 bases at V and 6 bases at J, leaving 10 bases unmatched. In DNA form, the CDR3 reads TGTGCCAGCAGTAAATCGGGACAGGGGTTTGGCGAGCAGTACTTC. It yields the protein CASSKSGQGFGEQYF.

The CDR3 protein is CASSRQGGATNEKLFF. The CDR3 DNA sequence: TGTGCCAGTAGCCGGCAGGGAGGAGCAACTAATGAAAAACTGTTTTTT. The V call is TRBV19, the J call TRBJ1-4, with D perhaps matching TRBD1 (5 bases). This CDR3 is 16 amino acids long. V lost 6 bases, J lost 0 bases, and 14 bases lay in between. From germline, CDR1 is LNHDA and CDR2 SQIVND (reference sequence).

The CDR3 region is CASSYSDTYNEQFF. CDR3 DNA sequence: TGTGCCAGCAGTTACTCCGACACCTACAATGAGCAGTTCTTC. This chain connects TRBV6-5 to TRBJ2-1, with D unclear. There are 14 residues in the CDR3. Trimming pared 0 bases from V and 2 bases from J, leaving 5 bases between. CDR1 is MNHEY and CDR2 is SVGAGI in the germline V gene.

This chain joins TRBV12-5 and TRBJ1-5, with TRBD1 matching over 7 bases. The V and J ends lost 1 base and 0 bases, in that order; junction bases with no gene match: 3. The germline V gene has CDR1 LGHNT and CDR2 FRNRAP. The CDR3 contains 16 residues. CDR3 coding DNA: TGTGCTAGTGGTTTGGCACAGGGGTATAGCAATCAGCCCCAGCATTTT. Its translation: CASGLAQGYSNQPQHF.

The count of this clone is one. This chain links TRBV27 with TRBJ2-6; D is perhaps TRBD2 (7 bases). The ends were cut back, 2 bases at V and 3 bases at J, with 11 bases in the middle. Germline values: CDR1 MNHEY, CDR2 SMNVEV (reference sequence). CDR3 length equals 16 residues. CDR3 region: CASSLMGGLGANVLTF. CDR3 nucleotide sequence: TGTGCCAGCAGTTTAATGGGGGGGCTTGGGGCCAACGTCCTGACTTTC.

This chain joins TRBV7-9 and TRBJ2-1; TRBD1 agrees at 7 bases. Trimming at V came to 5 bases and at J to 7 bases, leaving 2 bases not matched to a gene. The CDR3 extends over 12 amino acids. Germline V gives CDR1 SEHNR, CDR2 FQNEAQ (reference sequence). CDR3 sequence: CASSEQGNEQFF. DNA for the CDR3: TGTGCCAGCAGCGAACAGGGGAATGAGCAGTTCTTC.

The chain has TRBV15 and TRBJ2-7; 9 nucleotides align to TRBD2. CDR1 and CDR2 (germline): LNHNV, YYDKDF (reference sequence). The junction had 12 bases not matched to a gene; V was cut back by 5 bases and J by 7 bases. The CDR3 has 15 residues. CDR3 nucleotide sequence: TGTGCCACCAGCGGATCGGCGGGAGGGCCAGAGGAGCAGTACTTC. Encoded protein: CATSGSAGGPEEQYF.

V is TRBV3-1 (or the pseudogene TRBV3-2) and J is TRBJ2-3; D gene uncertain. The V end lost 3 bases, the J end lost 6 bases, and 4 bases lay between the germline ends. This CDR3 contains 11 residues. The germline V gene encodes CDR1 LGHDT and CDR2 YNNKEL (reference sequence). The CDR3 here is CASSQADTQYF. Here the CDR3 DNA reads TGTGCCAGCAGCCAGGCTGATACGCAGTATTTT.

V and J are TRBV19 and TRBJ2-2, with 7 bases identical to TRBD1. V lost 5 bases, J lost 0 bases, and 3 bases stayed unmatched. Germline CDR1 is LNHDA and CDR2 is SQIVND (reference sequence). This CDR3 is 15 amino acids long. CDR3 in amino acids: CASSPGTANTGELFF. The CDR3 coding sequence is TGTGCCAGTAGTCCCGGGACAGCGAACACCGGGGAGCTGTTTTTT.

The chain combines TRBV7-8 with TRBJ1-1; D is uncertain. Germline lookup yields CDR1 SGHVS and CDR2 FQNEAQ. V lost 5 bases, J lost 1 base, and 17 bases lay in between. This CDR3 is built from 16 residues. The CDR3 nucleotides are TGTGCCAGCAGCGCGGGAAGAGATCCGAAGAACACTGAAGCTTTCTTT. Its translation is CASSAGRDPKNTEAFF. Using reference TRBV7-8 and TRBJ1-1 for the parts outside the CDR3, the full variable domain is GAGVSQSPRYKVAKRGQDVALRCDPISGHVSLFWYQQALGQGPEFLTYFQNEAQLDKSGLPSDRFFAERPEGSVSTLKIQRTQQEDSAVYLCASSAGRDPKNTEAFFGQGTRLTVV.

This chain uses TRBV5-1 with TRBJ2-2; D gene unclear. V shed 0 bases and J shed 5 bases, with 14 bases lying between them. Germline-derived CDR1 and CDR2 are SGHRS and YFSETQ. This CDR3 has 16 amino acids. CDR3 region: CASSLVGDSRTGELFF. The CDR3 coding sequence is TGCGCCAGCAGCTTGGTGGGTGATTCGAGGACCGGGGAGCTGTTTTTT.